This T cell receptor (beta chain) was recorded in a study of cytomegalovirus exposure and HLA in healthy donors. The PCR contained 60 Vbeta and 13 Jbeta primers. Repertoires were generated with immunoSEQ multiplex PCR, while TCRdb's copy carries only in-frame clones and drops some. The sample lists around 94,000 clones, approximately 78% occurring once. The CDR3 length is 14 residues. J lost 2 bases, V lost 4 bases, and 3 bases had no gene match. The germline gives CDR1 SGDLS, CDR2 YYNGEE. The origin of this receptor is a woman aged 40 to 49 in good health and CMV-seropositive. The sample taken for sequencing was PBMCs. The genes are TRBV9 and TRBJ2-5, with 9 bases identical to TRBD2. The CDR3 reads CASSSTSGQETQYF. CDR3 DNA sequence: TGTGCCAGCAGCTCAACTAGCGGGCAAGAGACCCAGTACTTC.